Shown below are 23 T cell receptor beta chains from a single sample sequenced in a study of blood T cell repertoires in COVID-19. The repertoire was sequenced with immunoSEQ multiplex PCR; TCRdb's copy has only in-frame clones and lacks some. The data contain about 250,000 clones, approximately 82% of them seen just once; the ten biggest clones take up nearly 5%. The source material was peripheral blood. Receptors originate from a woman of 80 years or more with active or convalescent COVID-19.

The rearrangement joins TRBV12-5 to TRBJ2-3; D is uncertain. Germline CDR1 reads LGHNT; CDR2 reads FRNRAP. There are 13 residues in the CDR3. The germline V and J ends were trimmed by 1 base and 1 base, with 3 bases remaining between them. The CDR3, as DNA: TGTGCTAGTGGTTTGGCCGGCACAGATACGCAGTATTTT. It encodes CASGLAGTDTQYF.

The chain carries TRBV2 and TRBJ1-3, with 7 bases matching TRBD1. The CDR3 is 14 amino acids. With 7 bases clipped from V and 4 bases from J, the junction kept 7 bases outside the gene matches. Germline V gene lookup returns CDR1 SNHLY and CDR2 FYNNEI. CDR3 nucleotide sequence: TGTGCCAGCACTCCCACGGGACAGGGAAACACCATATATTTT. This sequence encodes CASTPTGQGNTIYF.

CDR3 sequence (DNA): TGTGCCAGCAGCCCCGGACTAGTCCAAGAGACCCAGTACTTC. Translating gives CASSPGLVQETQYF. The genes are TRBV5-4 and TRBJ2-5, with 7 bases fitting TRBD2. Trimming removed 4 bases from V and 1 base from J; junction bases left unmatched: 4. CDR1 SGHNT and CDR2 YYREEE come from the germline V gene (reference sequence). The CDR3 contains 14 residues.

The chain uses TRBV3-1 (or the pseudogene TRBV3-2) and TRBJ1-2, with TRBD1 as a possible D gene (5 bases). The germline gives CDR1 LGHDT, CDR2 YNNKEL (reference sequence). V dropped 5 bases and J dropped 4 bases, with 20 bases sitting between them. The CDR3 is 16 residues long. In DNA form, the CDR3 reads TGTGCCAGCAGCAGGTTAACAGACAGTCGCTTCTATGGCTACACCTTC. Its translation: CASSRLTDSRFYGYTF.

This clone turned up a few times. The rearrangement joins TRBV18 to TRBJ1-1; the match to TRBD1 covers 11 bases. CDR1 is KGHSH, CDR2 LQKENI, per germline. The CDR3 spans 14 residues. V dropped 0 bases and J dropped 6; count of bases not matched to a gene: 0. CDR3 DNA sequence: TGTGCCAGCTCACCACCGGACAGGGGGCCTGAAGCTTTCTTT. Its protein product is CASSPPDRGPEAFF.

The V gene is TRBV5-4, the J gene TRBJ2-7; possible D gene TRBD2, 6 bases. Per germline, CDR1 SGHNT and CDR2 YYREEE (reference sequence). The ends were cut back, 9 bases at V and 1 base at J, with 17 bases in the middle. The CDR3 spans 14 residues. The CDR3 sequence is CATMGGKVSYEQYF. Here the CDR3 DNA reads TGTGCCACAATGGGGGGAAAGGTTTCCTACGAGCAGTACTTC.

The chain is built from TRBV13 and TRBJ1-2; maybe TRBD1 (5 bases). Germline V lookup: CDR1 PRHDT, CDR2 FYEKMQ (reference sequence). The length of the CDR3 is 15 residues. Deletions cut 0 bases from V and 0 bases from J, with 8 bases between. In DNA, the CDR3 is TGTGCCAGCAGCTTAGGACAGGTGACTAACTATGGCTACACCTTC. Translated, it gives CASSLGQVTNYGYTF.

This chain joins TRBV20-1 and TRBJ1-1; D remains unclear. CDR1 is DFQATT, CDR2 SNEGSKA, per germline (reference sequence). This CDR3 comprises 14 residues. V was cut by 3 bases and J by 1 base, with 12 bases left in between. This chain's CDR3 is CSASGGVGNTEAFF. The CDR3 DNA sequence: TGCAGTGCTAGTGGCGGGGTCGGGAACACTGAAGCTTTCTTT.

The rearrangement joins TRBV11-2 to TRBJ2-1; the match to TRBD2 covers 8 bases. V lost 0 bases and J lost 7; bases outside the gene matches: 5. CDR3 length equals 15 residues. Germline CDR1 and CDR2: SGHAT and FQNNGV. The CDR3 protein is CASSLDRASGNEQFF. The CDR3 region has the DNA TGTGCCAGCAGCTTAGATAGGGCTAGCGGGAATGAGCAGTTCTTC.

This clone has only a few counts. The genes are TRBV2 and TRBJ1-2, with a possible D match to TRBD1 (6 bases). Germline V CDR1 and CDR2: SNHLY, FYNNEI. The CDR3 has 15 amino acids. V dropped 5 bases and J dropped 3 bases, with 16 bases sitting between them. The CDR3 region is CASSSHSGVDYGYTF. The CDR3 DNA reads as TGTGCCAGCAGTTCTCACTCAGGGGTCGACTATGGCTACACCTTC.

The chain carries TRBV7-6 and TRBJ1-6; 7 bases agree with TRBD1. The trim removed 1 base at V and 12 bases at J, leaving 6 bases unmatched. Germline CDR1 is SGHVS and CDR2 is FNYEAQ. This CDR3 has 14 residues. CDR3 nucleotide sequence: TGTGCCAGCAGCTTAGGGCAGGGGGAAGGACCCCTCCACTTT. Translating it yields CASSLGQGEGPLHF. The full variable domain, in which reference TRBV7-6 and TRBJ1-6 provide the parts outside the CDR3, is GAGVSQSPRYKVTKRGQDVALRCDPISGHVSLYWYRQALGQGPEFLTYFNYEAQQDKSGLPNDRFSAERPEGSISTLTIQRTEQRDSAMYRCASSLGQGEGPLHFGNGTRLTVT.

The rearrangement links TRBV20-1 to TRBJ1-5, with D possibly TRBD1 on 6 matching bases. The germline V gene has CDR1 DFQATT and CDR2 SNEGSKA (reference sequence). The CDR3 is 13 residues long. Between the trimmed V and J ends, which lost 3 bases and 4 bases, there was a span of 10 bases. The CDR3 reads CSASRTVNQPQHF. In DNA, the CDR3 is TGCAGTGCTAGTCGGACAGTTAATCAGCCCCAGCATTTT.

The V gene is TRBV2, the J gene TRBJ2-3; TRBD2 is a possible D gene (6 bases). Per germline, CDR1 SNHLY and CDR2 FYNNEI. Trimming took off 10 bases at V and 6 bases at J, with 26 bases between the two ends. This CDR3 spans 16 amino acids. CDR3 sequence: CAIDPRDSPFVDTQYF. The CDR3 bases are TGTGCCATTGACCCCCGGGACTCCCCTTTTGTGGATACGCAGTATTTT. Together with reference TRBV2 and TRBJ2-3, the CDR3 gives the full variable domain: EPEVTQTPSHQVTQMGQEVILRCVPISNHLYFYWYRQILGQKVEFLVSFYNNEISEKSEIFDDQFSVERPDGSNFTLKIRSTKLEDSAMYFCAIDPRDSPFVDTQYFGPGTRLTVL.

This rearrangement joins TRBV29-1 to TRBJ1-2; D call uncertain. This CDR3 has 14 amino acids. Per the germline V gene, CDR1 is SQVTM and CDR2 is ANQGSEA. V was pared by 2 bases and J by 4 bases, with 14 bases between. For the CDR3, the DNA is TGCAGCGTTGAAACGGGGTTCCCTAGCTATGGCTACACCTTC. Amino acid sequence: CSVETGFPSYGYTF.

This rearrangement joins TRBV5-8 to TRBJ2-2; the match to TRBD2 covers 10 bases. The CDR3 length is 20 residues. From germline, CDR1 is SGHTS and CDR2 YDEGEE. Trimming removed 3 bases from V and 0 bases from J; junction bases left unmatched: 14. The CDR3 loop is CASSWKDFTSGRANTGELFF. The CDR3 nucleotides read TGTGCCAGCAGCTGGAAGGATTTTACGAGCGGGAGGGCGAACACCGGGGAGCTGTTTTTT. Supplemented by reference TRBV5-8 and TRBJ2-2, the full variable domain reads EAGVTQSPTHLIKTRGQQATLRCSPISGHTSVYWYQQALGLGLQFLLWYDEGEERNRGNFPPRFSGRQFPNYSSELNVNALELEDSALYLCASSWKDFTSGRANTGELFFGEGSRLTVL.

The chain links TRBV15 to TRBJ2-5; TRBD2 is a possible D gene (7 bases). V lost 1 base and J lost 1, with 13 bases in between. The CDR3 is 16 residues long. Germline V CDR1 and CDR2: LNHNV, YYDKDF (reference sequence). CDR3 protein: CATSRAGAGVQETQYF. DNA for the CDR3: TGTGCCACCAGCAGAGCGGGGGCGGGAGTCCAAGAGACCCAGTACTTC.

CDR3 sequence: CASSLNRGRTEAFF. CDR3 in DNA: TGTGCCAGCAGCCTTAACAGGGGGCGGACTGAAGCTTTCTTT. This rearrangement joins TRBV3-1 (or the pseudogene TRBV3-2) to TRBJ1-1; 9 bases are a match to TRBD1. Germline CDR1 LGHDT, CDR2 YNNKEL (reference sequence). There are 14 residues in the CDR3. V was clipped by 4 bases and J by 5 bases; unmatched bases: 5.

This chain connects TRBV18 to TRBJ2-1; D not certain. The V gene's germline CDR1 is KGHSH and CDR2 LQKENI. The ends were cut back, 3 bases at V and 8 bases at J, with 8 bases in the middle. The CDR3 loop spans 12 amino acids. Written as DNA, the CDR3 is TGTGCCAGCTCACCCGGTACCGATGAGCAGTTCTTC. This encodes CASSPGTDEQFF.

The V and J genes are TRBV9 and TRBJ1-2; D is possibly TRBD1 (6 bases). This CDR3 region has 16 residues. Trimming removed 0 bases from V and 5 bases from J, with 17 bases in between. Germline V gives CDR1 SGDLS, CDR2 YYNGEE. CDR3 in DNA: TGTGCCAGCAGCGTAGGGAGCCAGGGGTCTAGGTATGGCTACACCTTC. Translated, it gives CASSVGSQGSRYGYTF.

The chain employs TRBV30 and TRBJ1-1; 7 nucleotides match TRBD1. This CDR3 is built from 13 residues. Trimming removed 2 bases from V and 11 bases from J; junction bases left unmatched: 11. The germline V gene encodes CDR1 GTSNPN and CDR2 SVGIG (reference sequence). The CDR3 is CAWSNPQGFAAFF. The CDR3 coding sequence is TGTGCCTGGAGTAATCCACAGGGGTTTGCGGCTTTCTTT.

V gene TRBV29-1 combines with J gene TRBJ1-2, with 9 nucleotides matching TRBD1. This CDR3 has 14 amino acids. Germline CDR1 reads SQVTM; CDR2 reads ANQGSEA. V dropped 6 bases and J dropped 8; count of bases not matched to a gene: 13. CDR3 amino acids: CSVGQGTHGEGYTF. The CDR3 coding sequence is TGCAGCGTCGGACAGGGGACCCATGGAGAAGGCTACACCTTC.

The V call is TRBV11-3, the J call TRBJ2-3, with D maybe TRBD1 (5 bases). This CDR3 is 13 amino acids long. The V end was cut by 5 bases, the J end by 5 bases, with 11 bases between. Germline CDR1 is SGHNT and CDR2 is YENEEA. As DNA, the CDR3 is TGTGCCAGCAGCCCGGCAGGGCGAGATACGCAGTATTTT. Protein sequence: CASSPAGRDTQYF. Variable domain in full (rest from reference TRBV11-3 and TRBJ2-3): EAGVVQSPRYKIIEKKQPVAFWCNPISGHNTLYWYLQNLGQGPELLIRYENEEAVDDSQLPKDRFSAERLKGVDSTLKIQPAELGDSAVYLCASSPAGRDTQYFGPGTRLTVL.

This chain links TRBV6-5 with TRBJ2-7, with a possible D match to TRBD2 (5 bases). The CDR3 is 14 amino acids. Trimming took off 6 bases at V and 0 bases at J, with 12 bases between the two ends. Germline values: CDR1 MNHEY, CDR2 SVGAGI. The CDR3 reads CASRVAGDSYEQYF. The CDR3 DNA reads TGTGCCAGCAGGGTGGCCGGGGACTCCTACGAGCAGTACTTC.